This T cell receptor beta chain was sequenced during a study of read filtering for tumor transcriptome and immune sequencing. At the level of the study: R-ISS stage counts were eight or nine for I, 15 to 20 for II, 6 or 7 for III.

This library used 300 to 450 ng RNA and molecular barcoded adaptors spanning alpha/delta and beta/gamma chains. TCRdb analysed the reads with MiXCR anew, one entry per CDR3 protein. The sample carries more than 100,000 distinct CDR3 sequences, 10% to 15% recorded once. About this clonotype itself: The target antigen is unknown.

Study-level findings and limits: Approximately 80% of IR-seq clonotypes had one read, totaling 3% to 4% of reads; RNA-seq: 74.6% and 44.6%.

At the time of active disease, bone marrow was collected from every patient. The CDR3 loop spans 19 amino acids. The material sequenced was a population of CD138-negative cells sorted from bone marrow. This receptor was identified in a donor over 35 with multiple myeloma. The rearrangement joins TRBV21-1 to TRBJ2-7; the tabulated D call, TRBD2, remains unverified against the DNA. TRBV21-1 is assigned pseudogene status. CDR3 sequence: CASSKAGTSAEARTYEQYF. The CDR3 DNA sequence: TGTGCCAGCAGCAAAGCGGGGACTAGCGCCGAGGCTAGGACCTACGAGCAGTACTTC.